This T cell receptor beta chain was sequenced in a study of cytomegalovirus exposure and HLA in healthy donors (dated by TCRdb to 2016 to 2017). A note on the overall study: An earlier analysis of some 600 of the donors reported 250 to 300 Gb of sequence data and 117 million unique TCR beta sequences obtained from about 170 million T cells. To decide whether each TCR beta V gene segment behaved as functional or pseudogenic, an earlier analysis of some 600 of the donors relied on high-throughput TCR beta sequencing. Besides the first cohort of roughly 660 subjects, a separate validation cohort made up of 120 different subjects was used. The genetic ancestry cluster associated with self-reported Caucasian donors included about 81% of the roughly 410 genotyped donors. An early release covering roughly 640 HLA-typed donors comprised roughly 300 gigabases of sequencing data and tens of millions of unique TCR sequences. The study was designed to test whether signatures of past pathogen exposure could be identified by cataloging public T cell receptors. Typing coverage varied by locus: 629-630 donors for A, B, C, DRB1 and DQB1; some 520 for DQA1; 600 to 610 for DPA1; approximately 470 for DPB1. Alongside the repertoire data, information on donor age, sex, ethnicity and CMV serostatus was compiled. Across 300 to 500 genotyped donors of the cohort, an average of about 220,000 unique TCR beta nucleotide sequences per donor were sequenced, and approximately 17% of those sequences were non-productive. A later genetic analysis used genome-wide SNP genotypes for about 60% of the 666 donors, treating that subset as a discovery cohort. Five DR-DQ haplotypes were handled as single units for association and clustering because linkage in the cohort was strong. The T cell repertoires of 666 subjects were profiled by immunosequencing and related to cytomegalovirus serostatus. A later analysis re-examined previously published TCR beta repertoires from roughly 720 donors and added high-resolution HLA genotyping to investigate patterns of TCR occurrence. HLA typing covered class I and class II loci at four-digit resolution. To predict cytomegalovirus infection status, the study combined high-throughput TCR immunosequencing, statistical association of individual TCRs with disease status, and machine learning. Every discovery cohort repertoire had been produced on one sequencing platform. The later analysis used no new phenotypic data to find candidate immune exposures, relying instead on TCR beta sequences and their occurrence across donors.

In total, approximately 690 healthy bone marrow donors made up the cohort. All cohort members were sampled while nominally healthy, although unrecorded immune exposures were likely present. The donor was CMV seronegative and was included in the group of approximately 350 seronegative cohort members. Every donor gave a peripheral blood sample, and the peripheral blood mononuclear cells from that sample were used for TCR beta sequencing. Genomic DNA extraction from the blood cell samples was performed with the Qiagen DNeasy Blood Extraction Kit. The library was generated by the immunoSEQ multiplex PCR assay. For the multiplex PCR, a mixture combining 60 forward primers for TCR Vbeta segments and 13 reverse primers for TCR Jbeta segments was used. The CDR3 region of rearranged TCR beta genes was amplified from genomic DNA by a multiplex PCR assay. The amplified TCR beta libraries were sequenced on the Illumina HiSeq System as 87-base-pair reads. The paper's processing steps were these. A later analysis tallied roughly 76 million unique TCR beta chains across the 650 to 750 repertoires, and about 10 million of those chains were shared by two or more donors. Raw reads were error-corrected and collapsed into unique sequences with a nearest-neighbor algorithm that merged closely related sequences to remove PCR and sequencing errors. CDR3 sequences were aligned to IMGT reference sequences to assign V, D and J gene segments. For a sequence to be retained, at least a six-nucleotide match to both a V gene segment and a J gene segment was required. A rearrangement was called productive if the CDR3 had no stop codons and remained in frame with V and J, and every other rearrangement was called non-productive. Following IMGT convention, CDR3 was defined as the stretch from the second conserved V-encoded cysteine up to the conserved J-encoded phenylalanine. In an earlier analysis of around 640 of the donors, sequences lacking an unambiguous match to a single V gene segment were excluded. In an earlier analysis of several hundred of the donors, V segments were called functional above 56.7% productive rearrangements and were called segregating when the between-donor standard deviation exceeded 5%. A statistical classification framework was developed to diagnose cytomegalovirus status using the catalog of TCR beta chain sequences. In a later analysis, V and J genes were assigned by comparing TCR nucleotide sequences against IMGT/GENE-DB human TR gene sequences. Using the TCRdist pipeline, a later analysis assigned CDR3 sequences along with most-parsimonious VDJ recombination scenarios. In a later analysis, each TCR beta chain was defined by its CDR3 amino acid sequence together with its V-gene family, and reads lacking a unique V-gene family were excluded. To address suspected cross-contamination and a sequencing artifact, a later analysis removed approximately 590 highly shared, low-generation-probability nucleotide sequences. A later analysis calculated a clonal expansion index for each public chain from normalized within-repertoire ranks of inferred template counts. Generation probabilities in a later analysis came from a VDJ recombination model fitted to out-of-frame rearrangements, and those results were checked against IGoR. Hypergeometric tests were used in a later analysis to score TCR-TCR, TCR-HLA and TCR-CMV co-occurrence, with a repertoire-size bias correction applied to the TCR pairs. In a later analysis, false discovery rates were estimated by permuting HLA or CMV assignments 20 times. In a later analysis, co-occurring TCRs were grouped using DBSCAN, with TCRdist sequence similarity added in when clustering inside HLA-allele-positive subsets. Repertoires with fewer than 30,000 or more than 120,000 public chains were left out of co-occurrence clustering, as were four to six repertoires with anomalous nucleotide sharing. Not all clones reach the TCRdb copy of this immuneACCESS table, which keeps in-frame sequences only. Checked studies attribute under half of the gap to unresolved V genes and leave the rest unexplained. V, J and clone size reflect that table, while D and trimming were determined from the DNA. In all, the sample holds some 120,000 clones, and around 77% of those were seen once. The ten largest clones add up to more than 0.95% of the sample.

Trimming accounts for 4 bases at V and 7 bases at J, while the number of junction bases matched to no gene is 8. CDR1 and CDR2, per the germline V gene, are SGDLS and YYNGEE. The CDR3 spans 15 residues, from the cysteine through the phenylalanine. The only DNA kept is the CDR3, 45 bases in frame from the first base. About this clone: The clone's antigen remains unknown. No base quality information exists; no much larger clone differs at one position.

Overall study results and their limits: HLA typing was unavailable for some donors at each locus, so association tests used only the typed subset. In a later analysis, most CMV-associated TCR beta chains were found to appear HLA-restricted, with HLA associations seemingly driven largely by CMV exposure. Most TCR sequences were observed very rarely across donors, whereas some public TCRs were present in many individuals. According to a later analysis, TCR association rates differed among HLA loci, with DRB1 alleles showing the most associated TCRs and HLA-C alleles showing the fewest. Linkage disequilibrium might explain the correlated functional status among segregating V segments, but an unknown experimental factor could not be ruled out. A further reported finding was that TCR beta sequences accurately predicted the HLA-A and HLA-B alleles for most subjects in the first cohort. A cluster of highly shared sequence variants was judged likely to be a technical artifact of the sequencing pipeline. Specific HLA alleles were associated with over 15,000 TCR beta sequences at a false discovery rate of 0.05 in a later analysis. CMV serostatus was the only immune exposure information available for the cohort. According to a later genetic analysis, donors in an Asian-associated ancestry cluster had fewer N-insertions in productive TCRs than the roughly 670-donor mean. Only TCR beta chains were sequenced in this cohort, and the absence of alpha or paired-chain data limited detectable features. Assigning TCR associations to individual alleles was difficult when HLA alleles, especially DR and DQ, strongly co-occurred. A few of the identified cytomegalovirus-associated TCR beta chains were confirmed in vitro to be specific for cytomegalovirus antigens. The study listed 150 to 200 TCR beta chains as associated with cytomegalovirus. Sequencing depth was assumed to be roughly uniform across donors in the presence/absence analyses, though that assumption may not hold. In a later analysis, several top co-occurrence clusters were reported to appear linked to parvovirus B19, influenza, CMV and Epstein-Barr virus. A later analysis found that HLA-associated TCR beta chains were more clonally expanded and had lower generation probabilities than equally common non-associated chains. V-gene and J-gene trimming of TCR beta chains was associated with a missense DCLRE1C variant in a later genetic analysis, and the association was replicated in an independent cohort. Broadly in line with IMGT annotations, most TCR beta V segments showed up in productive rearrangements about 87% or about 30% of the time in an earlier analysis of under 700 of the donors. Because counts were too low, seventeen rarely observed V segments, including chromosome 9 orphons, were excluded from the earlier analysis of 587 of the donors. It was suggested by the authors that the approach could potentially be generalized to other disease states and immunological phenotypes. In both the original and validation cohorts, the classifier was reported to diagnose cytomegalovirus status with high specificity and sensitivity. The 87-base-pair reads could not distinguish some IMGT-functional V segments, including TRBV6-2 and TRBV6-3, so those segments were excluded.

The sequencing sample was made of PBMCs. The receptor was derived from a man in his fifties or sixties in good health and CMV-seronegative. The chain is encoded by TRBV9 joined to TRBJ1-2, with 12 central nucleotides matching TRBD1. The CDR3 protein sequence reads: CASSTGQGAFVGYTF. The DNA reads as follows: TGTGCCAGCAGCACGGGACAGGGGGCCTTCGTTGGCTACACCTTC.